This TCR beta chain was recorded in a study of technical replicates of blood from a few donors. Sequencing was performed with immunoSEQ multiplex PCR; in TCRdb, only in-frame clones are kept and a portion is missing. The repertoire has 50,000 to 65,000 clones, about 91% of them found once; the top ten carry around 4%. This clone came up once. CDR1 is LGHNA and CDR2 is YSLEER in the germline V gene. The CDR3 loop spans 14 amino acids. V trimming: 1 base; J trimming: 8 bases; junction bases outside the gene matches: 5. J is TRBJ1-2 and V is TRBV4-3, with 9 positions matching TRBD1. The material sequenced was PBMCs. This sequence originates from a human donor in good health. Some clones in this sample may be carry-over from other donors' samples. CDR3 coding DNA: TGCGCCAGCAGCCAAGTGGACAGGGGCCGCGGCTACACCTTC. Translated: CASSQVDRGRGYTF.